Given below is one T cell receptor (beta chain) in context. The data were taken from a study of blood T cell repertoires in COVID-19. Enrollees, about 18 to 90 years old, lived in 24 US areas. Membership in each cohort depended on participant-reported clinical history. The table came from immunoSEQ multiplex PCR; TCRdb's copy has only in-frame clones and leaves some out. The table lists over 200,000 clones, under 85% of them singletons. Sequences were obtained from PBMCs or T cells enriched from blood (not recorded which). This sequence was found in a man between 60 and 75 years old who had recovered from COVID-19.

The CDR3 loop is CATSRRDRGEQPQHF. Here the CDR3 DNA reads TGTGCCACCAGCAGAAGGGACAGGGGAGAACAGCCCCAGCATTTT. The chain combines TRBV15 with TRBJ1-5, with 10 bases lining up with TRBD1. The J segment lost 7 bases and the V segment lost 2 bases, leaving 5 bases of the junction unmatched. In germline, CDR1 is LNHNV, CDR2 YYDKDF (reference sequence). This CDR3 contains 15 residues.